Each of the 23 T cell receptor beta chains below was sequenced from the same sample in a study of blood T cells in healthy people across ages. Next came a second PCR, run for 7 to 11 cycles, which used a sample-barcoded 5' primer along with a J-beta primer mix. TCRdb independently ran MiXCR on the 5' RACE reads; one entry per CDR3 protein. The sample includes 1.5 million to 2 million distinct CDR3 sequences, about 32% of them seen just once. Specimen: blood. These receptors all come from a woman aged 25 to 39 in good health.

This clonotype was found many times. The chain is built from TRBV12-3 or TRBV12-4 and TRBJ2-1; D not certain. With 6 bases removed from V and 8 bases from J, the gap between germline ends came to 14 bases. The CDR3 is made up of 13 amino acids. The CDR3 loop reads CASSPPAEDEQFF. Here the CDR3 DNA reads TGTGCCAGCAGCCCACCTGCTGAGGATGAGCAGTTCTTC.

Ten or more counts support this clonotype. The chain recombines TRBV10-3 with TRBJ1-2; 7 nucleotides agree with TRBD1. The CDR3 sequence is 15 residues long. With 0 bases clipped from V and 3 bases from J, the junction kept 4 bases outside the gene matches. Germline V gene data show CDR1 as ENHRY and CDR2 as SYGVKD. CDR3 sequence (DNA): TGTGCCATCAGTGAGTCAAACAGGGGAGACTATGGCTACACCTTC. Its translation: CAISESNRGDYGYTF.

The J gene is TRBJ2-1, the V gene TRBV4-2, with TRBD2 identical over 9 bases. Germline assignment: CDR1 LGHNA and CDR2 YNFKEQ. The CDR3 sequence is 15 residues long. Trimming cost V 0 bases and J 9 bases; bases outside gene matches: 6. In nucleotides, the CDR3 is TGTGCCAGCAGCCAAGATAGCGGGAGTCAGAGTGAGCAGTTCTTC. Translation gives CASSQDSGSQSEQFF.

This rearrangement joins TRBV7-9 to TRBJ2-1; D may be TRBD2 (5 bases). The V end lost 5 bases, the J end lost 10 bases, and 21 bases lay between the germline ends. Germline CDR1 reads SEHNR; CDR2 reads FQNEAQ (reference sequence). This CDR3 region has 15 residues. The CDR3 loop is CASSTPGMTGREQFF. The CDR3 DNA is TGTGCCAGCAGCACTCCCGGGATGACTGGTAGAGAGCAGTTCTTC.

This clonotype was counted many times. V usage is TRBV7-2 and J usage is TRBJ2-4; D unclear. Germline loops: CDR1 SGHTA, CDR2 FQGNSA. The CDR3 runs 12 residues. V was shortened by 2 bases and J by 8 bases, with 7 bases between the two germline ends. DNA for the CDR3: TGTGCCAGCAGCTTAAACCGGGACATTCAGTACTTC. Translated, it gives CASSLNRDIQYF.

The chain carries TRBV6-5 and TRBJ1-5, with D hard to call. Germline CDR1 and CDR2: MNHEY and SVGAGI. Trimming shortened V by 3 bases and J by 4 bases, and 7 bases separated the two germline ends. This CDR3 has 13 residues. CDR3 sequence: CASSYKGNQPQHF. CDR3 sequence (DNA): TGTGCCAGCAGTTATAAAGGGAATCAGCCCCAGCATTTT.

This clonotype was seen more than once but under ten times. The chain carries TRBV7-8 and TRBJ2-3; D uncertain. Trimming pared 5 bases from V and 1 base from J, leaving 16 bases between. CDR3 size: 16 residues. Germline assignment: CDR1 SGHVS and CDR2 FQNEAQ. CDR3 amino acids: CASSSRGNSGTDTQYF. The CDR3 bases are TGTGCCAGCAGCAGCCGTGGTAATTCGGGCACAGATACGCAGTATTTT.

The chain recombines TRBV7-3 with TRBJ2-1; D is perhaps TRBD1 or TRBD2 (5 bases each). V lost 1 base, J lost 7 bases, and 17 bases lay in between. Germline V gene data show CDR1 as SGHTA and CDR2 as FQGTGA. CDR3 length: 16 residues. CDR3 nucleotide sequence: TGTGCCAGCAGCTTAATGGGGGATCCCGGGGTTAATGAGCAGTTCTTC. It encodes CASSLMGDPGVNEQFF.

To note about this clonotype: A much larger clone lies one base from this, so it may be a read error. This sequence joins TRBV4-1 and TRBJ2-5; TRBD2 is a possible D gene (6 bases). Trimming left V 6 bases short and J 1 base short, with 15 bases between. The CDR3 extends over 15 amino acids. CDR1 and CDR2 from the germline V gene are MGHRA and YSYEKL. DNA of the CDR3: TGCGCCAGCAGACAACGGGCGGGAACCCAAGAGACCCAGTACTTC. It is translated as CASRQRAGTQETQYF.

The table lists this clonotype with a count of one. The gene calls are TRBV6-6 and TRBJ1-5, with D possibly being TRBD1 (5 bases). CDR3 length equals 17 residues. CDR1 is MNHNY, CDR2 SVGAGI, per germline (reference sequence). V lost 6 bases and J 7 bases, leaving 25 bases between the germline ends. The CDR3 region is CASSPGPPGLSRQPQHF. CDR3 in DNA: TGTGCCAGCAGCCCAGGGCCTCCAGGACTAAGCAGGCAGCCCCAGCATTTT.

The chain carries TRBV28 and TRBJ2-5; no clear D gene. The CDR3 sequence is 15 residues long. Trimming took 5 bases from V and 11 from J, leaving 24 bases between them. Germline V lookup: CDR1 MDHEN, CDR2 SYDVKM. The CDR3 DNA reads TGTGCCAGCAGTCGGCTATCCACTACAATTGGTGAGCAGTACTTC. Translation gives CASSRLSTTIGEQYF.

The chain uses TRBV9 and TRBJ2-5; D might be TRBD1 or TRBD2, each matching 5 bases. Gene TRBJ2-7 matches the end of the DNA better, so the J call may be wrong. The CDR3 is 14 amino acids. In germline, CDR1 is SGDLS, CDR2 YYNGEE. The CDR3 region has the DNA TGTGCCAGCAGCGTAAATACCGGGGCCAACGAGCAGTACTTC. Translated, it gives CASSVNTGANEQYF.

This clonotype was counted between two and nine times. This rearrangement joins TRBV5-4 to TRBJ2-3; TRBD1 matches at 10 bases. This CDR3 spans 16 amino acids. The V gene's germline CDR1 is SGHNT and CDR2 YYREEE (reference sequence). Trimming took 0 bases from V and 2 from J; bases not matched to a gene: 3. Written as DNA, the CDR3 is TGTGCCAGCAGCTTGGGACAGGGGGCGGACACAGATACGCAGTATTTT. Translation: CASSLGQGADTDTQYF.

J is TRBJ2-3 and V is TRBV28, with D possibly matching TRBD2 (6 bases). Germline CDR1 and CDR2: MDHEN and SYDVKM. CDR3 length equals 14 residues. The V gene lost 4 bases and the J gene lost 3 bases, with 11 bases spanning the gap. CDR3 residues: CASSSSGTTDTQYF. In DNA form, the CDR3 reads TGTGCCAGCAGTTCTTCCGGGACTACAGATACGCAGTATTTT.

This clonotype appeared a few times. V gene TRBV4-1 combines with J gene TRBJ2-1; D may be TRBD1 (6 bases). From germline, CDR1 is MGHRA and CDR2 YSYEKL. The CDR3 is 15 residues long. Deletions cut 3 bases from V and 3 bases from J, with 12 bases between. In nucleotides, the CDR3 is TGCGCCAGCAGCCAGATCCAGGGGCTCTACAATGAGCAGTTCTTC. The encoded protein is CASSQIQGLYNEQFF.

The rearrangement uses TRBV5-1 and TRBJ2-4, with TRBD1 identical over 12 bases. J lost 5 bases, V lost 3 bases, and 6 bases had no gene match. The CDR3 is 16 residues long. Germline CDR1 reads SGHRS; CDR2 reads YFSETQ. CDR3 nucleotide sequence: TGCGCCAGCAGCTCCGGTGGGACAGGGGGCGAAAACATTCAGTACTTC. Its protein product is CASSSGGTGGENIQYF. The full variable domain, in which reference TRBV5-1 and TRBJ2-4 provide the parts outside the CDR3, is KAGVTQTPRYLIKTRGQQVTLSCSPISGHRSVSWYQQTPGQGLQFLFEYFSETQRNKGNFPGRFSGRQFSNSRSEMNVSTLELGDSALYLCASSSGGTGGENIQYFGAGTRLSVL.

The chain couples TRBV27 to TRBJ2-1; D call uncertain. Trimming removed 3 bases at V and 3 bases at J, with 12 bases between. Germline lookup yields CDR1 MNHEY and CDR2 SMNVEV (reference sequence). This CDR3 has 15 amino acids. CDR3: CASSFSFRGYNEQFF. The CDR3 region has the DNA TGTGCCAGCAGTTTCAGTTTTAGAGGCTACAATGAGCAGTTCTTC.

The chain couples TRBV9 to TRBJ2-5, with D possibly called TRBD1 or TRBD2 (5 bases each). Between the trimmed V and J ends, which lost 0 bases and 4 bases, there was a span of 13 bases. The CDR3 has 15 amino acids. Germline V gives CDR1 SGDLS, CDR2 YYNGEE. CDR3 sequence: CASSVDPGHGETQYF. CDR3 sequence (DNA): TGTGCCAGCAGCGTAGACCCGGGGCACGGAGAGACCCAGTACTTC.

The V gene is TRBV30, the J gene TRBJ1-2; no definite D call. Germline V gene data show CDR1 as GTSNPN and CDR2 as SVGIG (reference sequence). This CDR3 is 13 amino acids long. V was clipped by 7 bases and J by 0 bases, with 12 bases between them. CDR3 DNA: TGTGCCTTGATAAGACGGACTAACTATGGCTACACCTTC. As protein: CALIRRTNYGYTF.

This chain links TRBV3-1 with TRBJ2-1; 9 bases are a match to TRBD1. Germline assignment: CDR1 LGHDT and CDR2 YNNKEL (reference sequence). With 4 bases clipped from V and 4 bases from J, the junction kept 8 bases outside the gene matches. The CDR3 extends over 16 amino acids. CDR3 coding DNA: TGTGCCAGCAGCCCCACCTCCGGGACAGGGTACAATGAGCAGTTCTTC. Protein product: CASSPTSGTGYNEQFF.

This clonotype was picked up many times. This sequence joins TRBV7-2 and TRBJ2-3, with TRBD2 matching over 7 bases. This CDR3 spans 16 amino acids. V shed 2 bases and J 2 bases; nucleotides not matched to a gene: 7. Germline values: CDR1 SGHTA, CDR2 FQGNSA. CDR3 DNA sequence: TGTGCCAGCAGCTTACTTTCGGGGGGAACCACAGATACGCAGTATTTT. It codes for CASSLLSGGTTDTQYF.

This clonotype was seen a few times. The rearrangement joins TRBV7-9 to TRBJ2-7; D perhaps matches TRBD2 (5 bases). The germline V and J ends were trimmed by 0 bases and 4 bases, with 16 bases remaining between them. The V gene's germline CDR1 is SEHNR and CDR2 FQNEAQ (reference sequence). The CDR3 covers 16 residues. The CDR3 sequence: CASSLAERRDYYEQYF. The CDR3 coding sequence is TGTGCCAGCAGCTTAGCTGAACGACGGGATTATTACGAGCAGTACTTC.

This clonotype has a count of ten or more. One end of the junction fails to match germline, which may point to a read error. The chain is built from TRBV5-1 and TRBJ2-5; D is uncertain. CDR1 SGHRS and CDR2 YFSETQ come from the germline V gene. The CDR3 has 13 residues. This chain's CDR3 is CASSLDGQETQYF. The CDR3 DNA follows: TGTGCCAGCAGCTTAGATGGGCAAGAGACCCAGTACTTC.